A single sample is the source of the 15 T cell receptor beta chains below, sequenced in a study of Graves' ophthalmopathy and Graves' hyperthyroidism. RNA transcripts yielded amplified TCR beta CDR3 regions. Investigators did first-round RT-PCR with HTBI primers, then second-round multiplex PCR. MiXCR was run by TCRdb on the multiplex PCR reads, yielding one entry per CDR3 protein. The data show approximately 210,000 distinct CDR3 sequences, with roughly 27% seen just once and about 9.1% held by the top ten. Sequenced input: peripheral blood. The origin of the receptors is a man aged 50 or older with Graves' ophthalmopathy.

This chain uses TRBV6-1 with TRBJ1-1, with 10 bases that match TRBD1. CDR1 MNHNS and CDR2 SASEGT come from the germline V gene. With V trimmed by 6 bases and J by 3 bases, 7 bases remained unmatched. The CDR3 is made up of 15 amino acids. The CDR3 coding sequence is TGTGCCAGCAGGGGACAGGGGAATGCGGACACTGAAGCTTTCTTT. Translated: CASRGQGNADTEAFF.

The chain joins TRBV28 to TRBJ2-5; 9 nucleotides agree with TRBD1. V shed 0 bases, J shed 0 bases, and the junction held 5 bases outside the gene matches. Germline V CDR1 and CDR2: MDHEN, SYDVKM. This CDR3 has 17 residues. DNA of the CDR3: TGTGCCAGCAGTTTATGGCGACAGGGGGACAACCAAGAGACCCAGTACTTC. As protein: CASSLWRQGDNQETQYF.

There are many counts of this clonotype. V is TRBV6-1 and J is TRBJ2-7; a weak D match, TRBD2 (6 bases). CDR1 is MNHNS, CDR2 SASEGT, per germline. There are 14 residues in the CDR3. With 2 bases removed from V and 0 bases from J, the gap between germline ends came to 8 bases. The CDR3 nucleotides read TGTGCCAGCAGTGAACGGGAGCTCTCCTACGAGCAGTACTTC. This codes for CASSERELSYEQYF.

The chain employs TRBV6-2 or TRBV6-3 and TRBJ2-7, with 9 nucleotides matching TRBD2. This CDR3 is built from 17 residues. The germline gives CDR1 MNHEY, CDR2 SVGEGT. Trimming at V came to 7 bases and at J to 3 bases, leaving 16 bases not matched to a gene. This CDR3 is CASTSRGEREDGYEQYF. The DNA of the CDR3 is TGTGCCAGCACCTCCAGGGGGGAGCGGGAGGACGGCTACGAGCAGTACTTC.

The sample holds many counts of this clonotype. The J gene is TRBJ1-2, the V gene TRBV7-8; the D is unclear. V lost 2 bases and J lost 8, with 12 bases in between. The CDR3 has 13 amino acids. In germline, CDR1 is SGHVS, CDR2 FQNEAQ. As DNA, the CDR3 is TGTGCCAGCAGCTTATTCGCCGAGGGAGGCTACACCTTC. This sequence encodes CASSLFAEGGYTF. The full variable domain, completed using reference TRBV7-8 and TRBJ1-2, is GAGVSQSPRYKVAKRGQDVALRCDPISGHVSLFWYQQALGQGPEFLTYFQNEAQLDKSGLPSDRFFAERPEGSVSTLKIQRTQQEDSAVYLCASSLFAEGGYTFGSGTRLTVV.

This clonotype appeared many times. The chain employs TRBV20-1 and TRBJ2-4; possibly TRBD2 for D (7 bases). The CDR3 runs 15 residues. V lost 6 bases, J lost 0 bases, and 15 bases lay in between. In germline, CDR1 is DFQATT, CDR2 SNEGSKA (reference sequence). CDR3 in amino acids: CSATRGAPAKNIQYF. The DNA for the CDR3 is TGCAGTGCCACTCGGGGGGCGCCAGCCAAAAACATTCAGTACTTC.

The table lists this clonotype with many counts. The genes are TRBV6-2 or TRBV6-3 and TRBJ2-3; 9 bases match TRBD2. V was pared by 6 bases and J by 0 bases, with 13 bases of the junction left unmatched. The CDR3 has 18 amino acids. The germline V gene encodes CDR1 MNHEY and CDR2 SVGEGT. Here the CDR3 DNA reads TGTGCCAGCAGACAAAGCGGGAGGAGGATCCATAGCACAGATACGCAGTATTTT. Its protein is CASRQSGRRIHSTDTQYF.

The J gene is TRBJ1-3, the V gene TRBV12-3 or TRBV12-4; unclear D gene. Trimming shortened V by 5 bases and J by 8 bases, and 10 bases separated the two germline ends. The CDR3 is made up of 12 amino acids. In DNA, the CDR3 is TGTGCCAGCAGTGTAACTGGGTACACCATATATTTT. Protein: CASSVTGYTIYF.

This clonotype was recorded at least ten times. The J gene is TRBJ1-1, the V gene TRBV6-5; TRBD1 is a possible D gene (5 bases). V lost 10 bases and J lost 0, with 12 bases in between. This CDR3 spans 13 amino acids. CDR1 and CDR2 (germline): MNHEY, SVGAGI. CDR3 nucleotide sequence: TGTGCCATTCGGTCGGGACTGAACACTGAAGCTTTCTTT. Translating gives CAIRSGLNTEAFF.

This rearrangement joins TRBV7-2 to TRBJ1-1; D is unclear. Looked up from germline, CDR1 is SGHTA and CDR2 is FQGNSA. This CDR3 contains 13 residues. Trimming left V 2 bases short and J 4 bases short, with 8 bases between. Here the CDR3 reads CASSLLRSTEAFF. The CDR3 DNA reads TGTGCCAGCAGCTTATTGCGGAGCACTGAAGCTTTCTTT.

This chain connects TRBV29-1 to TRBJ1-1; the match to TRBD1 covers 8 bases. V lost 8 bases and J lost 3; bases outside the gene matches: 11. This CDR3 has 14 amino acids. Germline V gene data show CDR1 as SQVTM and CDR2 as ANQGSEA. CDR3 nucleotide sequence: TGCAGCCCTCGGGACAGGAGAGGGTACACTGAAGCTTTCTTT. As protein: CSPRDRRGYTEAFF.

This clonotype was counted ten times or more. This rearrangement joins TRBV11-2 to TRBJ2-7; D is perhaps TRBD1 (6 bases). Trimming took 5 bases from V and 3 from J, leaving 11 bases between them. Germline CDR1 and CDR2: SGHAT and FQNNGV. The CDR3 covers 13 residues. CDR3 loop: CASSIHRVYEQYF. CDR3 DNA: TGTGCCAGCAGCATACACAGGGTCTACGAGCAGTACTTC.

The V and J genes are TRBV6-1 and TRBJ2-7; the D is unclear. V gave up 8 bases and J gave up 1 base, with 15 bases separating them. Germline lookup yields CDR1 MNHNS and CDR2 SASEGT. The CDR3 sequence is 14 residues long. CDR3 DNA sequence: TGTGCCAGCCCCCACAGACGTCCTTCCTACGAGCAGTACTTC. Its protein is CASPHRRPSYEQYF.

This clonotype was picked up many times. V is TRBV28 and J is TRBJ2-5; D is undetermined. The V end lost 8 bases, the J end lost 3 bases, and 13 bases lay between the germline ends. This CDR3 contains 13 residues. CDR1 is MDHEN and CDR2 is SYDVKM in the germline V gene. The chain's CDR3 is CASWSRFEETQYF. CDR3 in DNA: TGTGCCAGCTGGTCCCGGTTTGAAGAGACCCAGTACTTC.

This clonotype was found a few times. The gene calls are TRBV6-1 and TRBJ2-5; TRBD1 might be the D (5 bases). V shed 5 bases and J shed 1 base, with 17 bases lying between them. This CDR3 contains 16 residues. From germline, CDR1 is MNHNS and CDR2 SASEGT. The CDR3 DNA sequence: TGTGCCAGCAGTAGGCGCCGTGTAAGGGGCCAAGAGACCCAGTACTTC. Its protein product is CASSRRRVRGQETQYF.